This T cell receptor beta chain originates from a study of blood T cell repertoires in COVID-19 (dated by TCRdb to about 2020). Regarding the complete study: Samples covering the acute and convalescent phases of COVID-19 were provided by collaborators in the United States, Italy and Spain. A freely available public database, intended as a resource for researchers studying the immune response to SARS-CoV-2, is where the repertoires were released. The dataset comprised deeply sampled blood TCRbeta repertoires from subjects exposed to, actively infected with, or recovered from COVID-19. The material from the prospective study consisted of cDNA or gDNA derived from T cells, B-cell-depleted T cells, or PBMCs. Where HLA class I and class II types were available, the types were taken from metadata supplied by the sample provider, not from assay-based typing. The samples were drawn from two sources: the first 160 participants of the ongoing ImmuneRACE study, and over 950 subjects contributed by 6 global collaborators. Sample metadata almost always included a de-identified subject ID, COVID-19 status, age in years and sex.

This clone appeared once. There is no known antigen for this receptor. Base qualities were left out, and no much larger clone turns up one base away. At one collaborating source in Seattle, patients were enrolled during active infection and were followed longitudinally through the course of disease. The collaborating institutions used their own protocols to collect whole blood in K2EDTA tubes. For TCRbeta analysis, collaborator samples were shipped as frozen whole blood, as isolated PBMCs, or as DNA extracted from either sample type. The immunoSEQ Assay, a bias-controlled multiplex PCR, was used to amplify TCRbeta CDR3 regions from genomic DNA. Per the source publication's procedure: Nucleated cell counts per sample were estimated from amplification of reference gene primers within the assay. To quantify the absolute abundance of each unique TCRbeta CDR3 rearrangement, sequence reads were collapsed and filtered. For each sample, productive Simpson clonality was calculated as the square root of Simpson's diversity index over productive rearrangements. In its TCRdb copy, this immuneACCESS table keeps in-frame sequences only and misses some clones. Where compared with another copy, unresolved V genes explain less than half of these, and the others have no known cause. For V, J and clone size, that table is used; D and trimming come from the DNA. The sample table shows over 200,000 clones, and approximately 90% are seen once. Together, the top ten hold approximately 2.6% of the sample.

For CDR1 and CDR2, the germline V gene (reference sequence) lists SGHAT and FQDESV. The CDR3 holds 13 amino acids from the cysteine to the phenylalanine. Kept here is only the CDR3 DNA, which spans 39 bases and is read in frame from base 1. V loses 8 bases of germline sequence and J loses 3 bases, and the interval between the two ends is 14 bases. Results the study describes overall, beyond this receptor: The amount of clinical and demographic metadata varied by source and participant and was provided uncurated.

The sequence was obtained from a man aged 25-45 years with COVID-19, enrolled during active disease. Rearrangement joined TRBV11-1 to TRBJ2-7; the D segment could be TRBD1, given 5 matching bases. Sequencing was done on a sample of peripheral blood. The sequenced DNA: TGTGCCAGCGGGGCCGACAGCCTCTACGAGCAGTACTTC. This translates into CASGADSLYEQYF.